This TCR beta chain was identified during a study of cytomegalovirus exposure and HLA in healthy donors. Germline V CDR1 and CDR2: MNHNS, SASEGT. The CDR3 covers 15 residues. V gave up 1 base and J gave up 7 bases, with 16 bases separating them. The PCR made use of 60 Vbeta and 13 Jbeta primers. Some clones are missing from TCRdb's copy, which holds only in-frame ones; the method was immunoSEQ multiplex PCR. The sample has 200,000 to 250,000 clones, and its top ten clones hold about 1%. Worth noting for this clone: Its specificity is unknown.

Study conclusions and caveats: An analysis that was carried out later associated fewer than 20,000 TCR beta sequences with HLA alleles at 0.05 false discovery rate. Three of the chains that were CMV-associated were confirmed in vitro to be specific for CMV antigens. The study listed 164 cytomegalovirus-associated TCR beta chains.

The chain combines TRBV6-1 with TRBJ1-2; TRBD1 might be the D (6 bases). The material sequenced was PBMCs. The TCR comes from a girl aged 2-9 years in good health and CMV-seropositive. The CDR3 nucleotides read TGTGCCAGCAGTGAAGGGGGTCTACAGGGAGTTGGCTACACCTTC. Translating it yields CASSEGGLQGVGYTF.